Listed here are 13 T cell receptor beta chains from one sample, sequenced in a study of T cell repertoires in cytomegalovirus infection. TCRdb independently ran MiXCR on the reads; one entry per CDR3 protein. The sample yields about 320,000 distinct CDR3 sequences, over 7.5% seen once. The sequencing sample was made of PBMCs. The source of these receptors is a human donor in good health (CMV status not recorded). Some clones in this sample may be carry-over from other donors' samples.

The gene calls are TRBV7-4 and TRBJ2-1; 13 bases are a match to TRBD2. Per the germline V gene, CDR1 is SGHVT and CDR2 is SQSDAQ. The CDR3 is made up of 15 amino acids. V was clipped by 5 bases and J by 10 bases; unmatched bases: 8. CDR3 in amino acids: CASSPGLAGLEEQFF. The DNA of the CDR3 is TGTGCCAGCAGCCCGGGACTAGCGGGGCTGGAGGAGCAGTTCTTC.

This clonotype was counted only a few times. The CDR3 protein is CASSLRDRGLGNEQFF. The CDR3 DNA reads as TGTGCCAGCAGCCTAAGAGACAGGGGGCTTGGGAATGAGCAGTTCTTC. This chain links TRBV7-8 with TRBJ2-1; 10 nucleotides line up with TRBD1. CDR3 length equals 16 residues. Germline CDR1 SGHVS, CDR2 FQNEAQ. Trimming took 5 bases from V and 7 from J; bases not matched to a gene: 11.

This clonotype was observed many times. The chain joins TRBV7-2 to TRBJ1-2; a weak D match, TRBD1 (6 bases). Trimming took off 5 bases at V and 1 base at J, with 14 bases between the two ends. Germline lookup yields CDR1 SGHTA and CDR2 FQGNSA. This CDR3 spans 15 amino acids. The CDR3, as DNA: TGTGCCAGCAGCCCCCGAGGGGGTTTTAACTATGGCTACACCTTC. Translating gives CASSPRGGFNYGYTF.

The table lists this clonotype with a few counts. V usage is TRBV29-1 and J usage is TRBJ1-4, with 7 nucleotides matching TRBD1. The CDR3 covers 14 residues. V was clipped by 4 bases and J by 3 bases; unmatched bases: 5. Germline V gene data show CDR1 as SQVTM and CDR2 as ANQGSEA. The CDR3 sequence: CSVGRGYPNEKLFF. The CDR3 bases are TGCAGCGTTGGCAGGGGGTACCCTAATGAAAAACTGTTTTTT.

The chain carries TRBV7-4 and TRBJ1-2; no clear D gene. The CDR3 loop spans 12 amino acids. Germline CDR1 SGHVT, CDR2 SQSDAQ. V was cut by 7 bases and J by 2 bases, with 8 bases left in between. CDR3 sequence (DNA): TGTGCCAGCACCGGGAGGAACTATGGCTACACCTTC. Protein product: CASTGRNYGYTF.

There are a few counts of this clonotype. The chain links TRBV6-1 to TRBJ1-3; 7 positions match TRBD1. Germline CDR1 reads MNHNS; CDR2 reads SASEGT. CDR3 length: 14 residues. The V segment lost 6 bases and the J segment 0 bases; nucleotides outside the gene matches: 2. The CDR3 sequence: CASRWDSSGNTIYF. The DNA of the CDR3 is TGTGCCAGCAGATGGGACAGCTCTGGAAACACCATATATTTT.

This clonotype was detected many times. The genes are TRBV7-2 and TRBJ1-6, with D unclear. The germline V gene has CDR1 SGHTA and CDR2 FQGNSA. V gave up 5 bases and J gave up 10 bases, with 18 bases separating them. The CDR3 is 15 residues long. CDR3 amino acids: CASSPSTGLGSPLHF. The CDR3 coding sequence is TGTGCCAGCAGCCCCTCGACGGGATTAGGGTCACCCCTCCACTTT.

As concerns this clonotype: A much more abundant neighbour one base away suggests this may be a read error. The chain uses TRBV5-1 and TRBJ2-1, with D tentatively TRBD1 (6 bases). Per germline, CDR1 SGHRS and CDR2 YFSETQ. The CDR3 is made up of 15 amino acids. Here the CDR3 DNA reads TGCGCCAGCAACGAAGGGGGAAAGGTCTACGATGAGCAGTTCTTC. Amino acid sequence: CASNEGGKVYDEQFF.

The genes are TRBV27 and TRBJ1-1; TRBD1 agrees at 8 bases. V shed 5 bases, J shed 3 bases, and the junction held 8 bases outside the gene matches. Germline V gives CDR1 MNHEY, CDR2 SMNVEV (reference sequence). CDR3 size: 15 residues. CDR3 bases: TGTGCCAGCAGTAAAAACAGGGGGGGGGACACTGAAGCTTTCTTT. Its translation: CASSKNRGGDTEAFF.

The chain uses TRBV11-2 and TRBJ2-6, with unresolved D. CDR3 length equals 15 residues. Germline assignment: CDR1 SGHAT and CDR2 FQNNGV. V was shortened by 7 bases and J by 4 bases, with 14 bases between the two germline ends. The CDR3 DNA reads TGTGCCAGCATTCACTCACTGGGGGGGGCCAACGTCCTGACTTTC. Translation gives CASIHSLGGANVLTF.

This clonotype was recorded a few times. CDR3 amino acids: CASSTRDSQDTEAFF. CDR3 coding DNA: TGTGCCAGCAGCACCCGGGACTCCCAGGACACTGAAGCTTTCTTT. The rearrangement links TRBV7-9 to TRBJ1-1; tentatively, D is TRBD1 (5 bases). V lost 5 bases and J lost 3, with 16 bases in between. From germline, CDR1 is SEHNR and CDR2 FQNEAQ (reference sequence). The CDR3 runs to 15 residues.

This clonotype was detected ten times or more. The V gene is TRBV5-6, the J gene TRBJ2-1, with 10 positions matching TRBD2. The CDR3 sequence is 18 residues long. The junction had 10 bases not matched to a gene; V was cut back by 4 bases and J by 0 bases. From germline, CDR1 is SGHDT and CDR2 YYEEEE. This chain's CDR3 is CASSSLTSGLGSYNEQFF. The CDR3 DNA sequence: TGTGCCAGCAGCAGTTTGACTAGCGGGTTGGGCTCCTACAATGAGCAGTTCTTC. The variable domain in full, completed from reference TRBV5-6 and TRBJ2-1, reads DAGVTQSPTHLIKTRGQQVTLRCSPKSGHDTVSWYQQALGQGPQFIFQYYEEEERQRGNFPDRFSGHQFPNYSSELNVNALLLGDSALYLCASSSLTSGLGSYNEQFFGPGTRLTVL.

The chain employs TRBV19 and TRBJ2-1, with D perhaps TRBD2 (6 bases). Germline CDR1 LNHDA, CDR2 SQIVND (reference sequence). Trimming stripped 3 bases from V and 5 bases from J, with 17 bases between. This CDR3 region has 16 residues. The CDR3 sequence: CASSIAPGLTDNEQFF. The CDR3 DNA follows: TGTGCCAGTAGTATCGCCCCGGGACTGACCGACAATGAGCAGTTCTTC.